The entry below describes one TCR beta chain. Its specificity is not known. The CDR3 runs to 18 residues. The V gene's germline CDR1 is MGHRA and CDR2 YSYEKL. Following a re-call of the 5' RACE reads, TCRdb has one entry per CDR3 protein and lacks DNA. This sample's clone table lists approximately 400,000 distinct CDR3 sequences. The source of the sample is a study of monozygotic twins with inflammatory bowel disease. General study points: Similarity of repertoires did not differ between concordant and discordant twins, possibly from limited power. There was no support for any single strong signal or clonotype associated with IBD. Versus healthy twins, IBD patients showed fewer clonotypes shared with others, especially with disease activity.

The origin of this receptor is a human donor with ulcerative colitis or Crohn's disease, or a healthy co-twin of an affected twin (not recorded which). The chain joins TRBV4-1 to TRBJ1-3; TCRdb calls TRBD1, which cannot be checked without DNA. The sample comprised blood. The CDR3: CASSQDSPDRSSGNTIYF.